This TCR beta chain originates from a study of blood T cells in healthy people across ages (dated by TCRdb to between 2014 and 2017). Context from the whole study: In model experiments, roughly one uniquely barcoded TCR beta cDNA molecule per two T cells was captured by template switching. Age-related changes in TCR beta repertoire diversity were measured in the study by deep sequencing normalized with unique cDNA molecular identifiers. The study analyzed two additional independent replicas of 1 million unique cDNA reads from the same blood draw for two donors, one aged 18 to 29 and one aged 80 or older. The donors were divided into four age groups: young (average about 16 years), middle-aged (approximately 39), aged (around 67) and long-lived (82). To avoid experimental bias, donors of different ages were randomly spread across the sequencing lanes. Overall results and qualifications from the work: Estimates of total diversity based on one million sequenced T cells were regarded as lower bounds and as underestimates. Compared with the aged group, more naive CD4+ T cells, fewer expanded clones and increased TCR diversity were shown by the long-lived group, suggesting age selection. Bulk unsorted PBMC profiling prevented conclusive comparison of naive and antigen-experienced compartments. Because donor CMV infection status was unknown, age-related changes in expanded clonotypes were potentially confounded. Observed TCR beta diversity per million T cells fell roughly linearly with age, and a significant reduction was already apparent by age approximately 41. There was a strong correlation between observed TCR beta diversity and the percentage of naive T cells measured by flow cytometry.

The donors were about 40 Caucasian individuals from Russia, aged 6 to 90 years, who were systemically healthy. Each donor gave 8 to 10 milliliters of peripheral blood, collected into EDTA-treated Vacutainer tubes. PBMCs were isolated by Ficoll-Paque density-gradient centrifugation, with at least 6.5 million obtained per sample. Total RNA, at least 6 micrograms per sample, was extracted from PBMCs with Trizol reagent. For every donor, flow cytometry on a PBMC aliquot measured the percentage of naive CD45RAhigh/CD27high T cells. Notes on this clonotype: Its antigen remains unidentified. Base qualities are not recorded, but no much larger clone differs from it by a single base.

From the germline V gene, CDR1 is MDHEN and CDR2 is SYDVKM. V was cut back by 4 bases and J by 5 bases, leaving a gap of 23 bases between them. The CDR3 runs 17 amino acids, cysteine and phenylalanine included. Here the CDR3 DNA is all that survives: 51 bases in frame from base 1. The library was prepared using 5' RACE. A second 7 to 11 cycle PCR used a sample-barcoded 5' primer and a J-beta primer mix. A template-switch 5' adaptor carrying 12 random nucleotides introduced a unique molecular identifier onto each TCR beta cDNA molecule. At least 2.5 million CDR3-containing paired-end reads were obtained from each sample. First-strand cDNA was synthesized from all RNA with the Mint cDNA synthesis kit, primed by a TRBC-specific oligonucleotide. Following uracil-DNA glycosylase treatment, a first 18-cycle PCR with universal primers M1SS and BC2_uni_R was performed on all cDNA. The authors' pipeline ran thus. Normalization of each sample was performed by random selection of 1 million high-quality reads, each carrying a distinct molecular identifier. Reads sharing molecular identifiers were discarded rather than binned into consensus sequences. MiTCR, with a Q25 quality threshold and the strictest error-elimination algorithm, was used for CDR3 identification, clonotype clustering and error correction. A nonparametric unseen species model using Euler transformation provided a lower-bound estimate of total TCR beta diversity. The raw public reads went through TCRdb reprocessing: fastp at Q25, MiXCR clone calling, in-frame beta chains kept. Rows merge per CDR3 protein into single entries with the most common DNA and genes. Clone size and V and J calls follow TCRdb, not the original study. The sample contains around 2 million distinct CDR3 sequences, roughly two fifths of them found a single time. Roughly 23% of the sample belongs to the ten largest clones.

This clonotype was sampled from a human donor in good health. The V gene is TRBV28 and the J gene is TRBJ1-1, with the D gene not confidently named. Sequenced input: blood. The CDR3 protein: CASSSTLGVSGWTEAFF. The DNA is TGTGCCAGCAGTTCAACTCTTGGGGTCTCAGGTTGGACTGAAGCTTTCTTT.